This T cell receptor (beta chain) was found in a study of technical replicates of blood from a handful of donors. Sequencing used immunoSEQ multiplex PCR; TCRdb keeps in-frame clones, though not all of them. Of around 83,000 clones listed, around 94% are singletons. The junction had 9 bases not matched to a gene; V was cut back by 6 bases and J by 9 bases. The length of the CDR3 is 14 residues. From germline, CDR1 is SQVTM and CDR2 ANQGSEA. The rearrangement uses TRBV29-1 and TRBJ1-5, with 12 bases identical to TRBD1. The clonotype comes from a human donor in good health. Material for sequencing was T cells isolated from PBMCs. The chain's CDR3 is CSVGTGGLSGPQHF. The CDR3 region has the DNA TGCAGCGTGGGGACAGGGGGCCTATCAGGGCCCCAGCATTTT.